These 27 T cell receptor beta chains were all obtained from the same sample, sequenced in a study of cytomegalovirus exposure and HLA in healthy donors. Sequencing used immunoSEQ multiplex PCR; TCRdb keeps in-frame clones, though not all of them. The repertoire has about 110,000 clones, 90% to 97% of them found once; the top ten carry 0.67%. Sequencing used PBMCs. The source of these receptors is a woman aged 18-29 years in good health and CMV-seronegative.

This chain joins TRBV27 and TRBJ2-3; D is possibly TRBD1 (6 bases). V lost 1 base and J 6 bases, leaving 20 bases between the germline ends. This CDR3 spans 17 amino acids. Germline CDR1 is MNHEY and CDR2 is SMNVEV (reference sequence). The chain's CDR3 is CASSLWPGTGTSDTQYF. The DNA of the CDR3 is TGTGCCAGCAGTTTATGGCCAGGGACGGGGACAAGTGATACGCAGTATTTT.

The rearrangement links TRBV30 to TRBJ2-7, with 8 bases lining up with TRBD2. Germline-derived CDR1 and CDR2 are GTSNPN and SVGIG (reference sequence). The CDR3 is made up of 14 amino acids. V was clipped by 5 bases and J by 0 bases; unmatched bases: 6. Here the CDR3 DNA reads TGTGCCTGGGCCCACAGCGGGGGCTCCTACGAGCAGTACTTC. Amino acid sequence: CAWAHSGGSYEQYF.

V usage is TRBV27 and J usage is TRBJ1-2; D is unresolved. Germline V gene lookup returns CDR1 MNHEY and CDR2 SMNVEV (reference sequence). Trimming cost V 3 bases and J 5 bases, with 13 bases left between them. CDR3 length: 14 residues. CDR3 coding DNA: TGTGCCAGCAGTTTTTCTGGACTATCGTATGGCTACACCTTC. It yields the protein CASSFSGLSYGYTF.

V is TRBV25-1 and J is TRBJ1-5; perhaps TRBD1 as D (5 bases). V was clipped by 4 bases and J by 4 bases, with 8 bases between them. The CDR3 runs to 13 residues. CDR1 and CDR2 from the germline V gene are MGHDK and SYGVNS. In nucleotides, the CDR3 is TGTGCCAGCAGTGCTGGGGGGAATCAGCCCCAGCATTTT. The encoded protein is CASSAGGNQPQHF.

This chain joins TRBV4-1 and TRBJ2-7; D may be TRBD1 (6 bases). The CDR3 has 13 residues. V gave up 4 bases and J gave up 3 bases, with 10 bases separating them. Germline V CDR1 and CDR2: MGHRA, YSYEKL. CDR3 sequence (DNA): TGCGCCAGCAGCCCACAGGGATTCTACGAGCAGTACTTC. It translates to CASSPQGFYEQYF.

A single count supports this clone. The V call is TRBV7-6, the J call TRBJ1-2; 8 bases fit TRBD1. Germline V gives CDR1 SGHVS, CDR2 FNYEAQ. This CDR3 contains 16 residues. V lost 5 bases and J lost 2; bases outside the gene matches: 10. The CDR3 DNA reads TGTGCCAGCAGCGACCAGTCAGGGGGCGGGAACTATGGCTACACCTTC. It specifies CASSDQSGGGNYGYTF.

The CDR3 is CASSSWTESGEQYF. The CDR3 nucleotides read TGTGCCAGCAGCTCCTGGACTGAGAGTGGCGAGCAGTACTTC. This chain uses TRBV11-3 with TRBJ2-7; maybe TRBD2 (5 bases). The CDR3 has 14 residues. Germline V gene lookup returns CDR1 SGHNT and CDR2 YENEEA. Deletions cut 4 bases from V and 6 bases from J, with 16 bases between.

This chain joins TRBV15 and TRBJ2-2; TRBD1 matches at 11 bases. Germline V gene sequence: CDR1 LNHNV, CDR2 YYDKDF (reference sequence). The V and J ends lost 5 bases and 5 bases, in that order; junction bases with no gene match: 1. There are 14 residues in the CDR3. CDR3: CATSRDRGTGELFF. CDR3 DNA: TGTGCCACCAGCCGGGACAGGGGGACCGGGGAGCTGTTTTTT.

CDR3 protein: CASSYSGGGGDEQFF. CDR3 nucleotides: TGTGCCAGCAGTTACTCAGGCGGGGGCGGCGATGAGCAGTTCTTC. The chain has TRBV6-5 and TRBJ2-1; D possibly corresponds to TRBD2 (7 bases). Trimming pared 0 bases from V and 8 bases from J, leaving 14 bases between. This CDR3 has 15 amino acids. Germline assignment: CDR1 MNHEY and CDR2 SVGAGI.

The genes are TRBV27 and TRBJ2-7; tentatively, D is TRBD2 (6 bases). In germline, CDR1 is MNHEY, CDR2 SMNVEV (reference sequence). The V end lost 6 bases, the J end lost 2 bases, and 14 bases lay between the germline ends. The length of the CDR3 is 14 residues. In nucleotides, the CDR3 is TGTGCCAGCAGAAGTACCGGGGGACCCTACGAGCAGTACTTC. It codes for CASRSTGGPYEQYF.

The rearrangement joins TRBV6-5 to TRBJ2-2; 10 positions match TRBD2. Germline assignment: CDR1 MNHEY and CDR2 SVGAGI. CDR3 length: 15 amino acids. V dropped 2 bases and J dropped 6; count of bases not matched to a gene: 3. The CDR3 bases are TGTGCCAGCAGTTACCAGCGGGGGGGCCCCGGGGAGCTGTTTTTT. This codes for CASSYQRGGPGELFF.

The CDR3 DNA is TGCAGCGTTGAAGGACCCGCAGGGAGGGAGGGTGGCTACACCTTC. Its translation is CSVEGPAGREGGYTF. This chain connects TRBV29-1 to TRBJ1-2; TRBD1 is a possible D gene (5 bases). CDR3 length: 15 residues. The V end was cut by 1 base, the J end by 7 bases, with 19 bases between. Germline CDR1 reads SQVTM; CDR2 reads ANQGSEA.

The chain uses TRBV7-2 and TRBJ1-6; TRBD1 agrees at 10 bases. Germline V CDR1 and CDR2: SGHTA, FQGNSA. The V and J ends lost 2 bases and 9 bases, in that order; junction bases with no gene match: 4. The CDR3 covers 15 residues. CDR3 sequence: CASSLSDRGLSPLHF. CDR3 bases: TGTGCCAGCAGCTTATCAGACAGGGGGCTTTCACCCCTCCACTTT.

J is TRBJ2-7 and V is TRBV27; 9 nucleotides align to TRBD2. CDR1 is MNHEY and CDR2 is SMNVEV in the germline V gene (reference sequence). This CDR3 has 16 residues. V trimming: 4 bases; J trimming: 4 bases; junction bases outside the gene matches: 11. The CDR3 DNA sequence: TGTGCCAGCAGTTACGAAGGGGGGCTAGCGGGGTACGAGCAGTACTTC. It translates to CASSYEGGLAGYEQYF.

This clone was counted once. The chain couples TRBV6-5 to TRBJ1-3; D may be TRBD1 (6 bases). Germline values: CDR1 MNHEY, CDR2 SVGAGI. The CDR3 contains 14 residues. V dropped 4 bases and J dropped 0 bases, with 7 bases sitting between them. The CDR3: CASSSTGSGNTIYF. In nucleotides, the CDR3 is TGTGCCAGCAGTTCGACAGGCTCTGGAAACACCATATATTTT.

The DNA for the CDR3 is TGTGCCAGCAGCAACCAGCGAAATACGGATGGCTACACCTTC. It yields the protein CASSNQRNTDGYTF. The rearrangement uses TRBV6-1 and TRBJ1-2; D call uncertain. The CDR3 has 14 residues. The germline V and J ends were trimmed by 6 bases and 6 bases, with 17 bases remaining between them. Germline V gene sequence: CDR1 MNHNS, CDR2 SASEGT.

J is TRBJ2-3 and V is TRBV19, with TRBD2 matching over 7 bases. Per germline, CDR1 LNHDA and CDR2 SQIVND (reference sequence). The CDR3 is made up of 16 amino acids. The V gene end was trimmed by 3 bases and the J gene end by 2 bases; junction bases not matched to a gene: 8. DNA of the CDR3: TGTGCCAGTAGTATTTCCAGCGGGGTAAACACAGATACGCAGTATTTT. Translated: CASSISSGVNTDTQYF.

This clone was seen just once. The rearrangement links TRBV5-6 to TRBJ1-2; D uncertain. The germline CDR1 and CDR2 sequences are SGHDT and YYEEEE. Trimming shortened V by 4 bases and J by 8 bases, and 18 bases separated the two germline ends. The CDR3 is 14 amino acids. In DNA, the CDR3 is TGTGCCAGCAGCGAGGAGGCCAGGTTTTCGGGCTACACCTTC. This sequence encodes CASSEEARFSGYTF.

The V call is TRBV9, the J call TRBJ2-3; the D gene is possibly TRBD2 (5 bases). The CDR3 is 15 amino acids. Per the germline V gene, CDR1 is SGDLS and CDR2 is YYNGEE. Trimming removed 0 bases from V and 2 bases from J, with 10 bases in between. CDR3 nucleotide sequence: TGTGCCAGCAGCGTAGGGCGGGCAAACACAGATACGCAGTATTTT. As protein: CASSVGRANTDTQYF.

The V and J genes are TRBV9 and TRBJ1-1; 10 positions match TRBD1. V gave up 4 bases and J gave up 4 bases; unmatched junction bases: 4. Germline CDR1 reads SGDLS; CDR2 reads YYNGEE. The CDR3 loop spans 14 amino acids. Here the CDR3 DNA reads TGTGCCAGCAGCACCGGGACAGGGGTCACTGAAGCTTTCTTT. Amino acids: CASSTGTGVTEAFF. Filled out from reference TRBV9 and TRBJ1-1, the complete variable domain reads DSGVTQTPKHLITATGQRVTLRCSPRSGDLSVYWYQQSLDQGLQFLIQYYNGEERAKGNILERFSAQQFPDLHSELNLSSLELGDSALYFCASSTGTGVTEAFFGQGTRLTVV.

The genes are TRBV28 and TRBJ2-3; 16 nucleotides agree with TRBD2. With V trimmed by 2 bases and J by 2 bases, 4 bases remained unmatched. The CDR3 loop spans 18 amino acids. The germline CDR1 and CDR2 sequences are MDHEN and SYDVKM. CDR3 residues: CASSLPGLAGGTTDTQYF. CDR3 in DNA: TGTGCCAGCAGTTTACCGGGACTAGCGGGGGGGACCACAGATACGCAGTATTTT.

The chain employs TRBV6-5 and TRBJ1-1; D may be TRBD1 (6 bases). Germline CDR1 MNHEY, CDR2 SVGAGI. Trimming pared 6 bases from V and 4 bases from J, leaving 12 bases between. The CDR3 consists of 13 residues. This chain's CDR3 is CASRVQGSTEAFF. The CDR3 coding sequence is TGTGCCAGCAGAGTACAGGGAAGCACTGAAGCTTTCTTT.

This chain links TRBV29-1 with TRBJ2-2, with D possibly being TRBD1 (6 bases). The germline V and J ends were trimmed by 7 bases and 0 bases, with 15 bases remaining between them. Germline V CDR1 and CDR2: SQVTM, ANQGSEA. The CDR3 has 15 residues. DNA for the CDR3: TGCAGCGGAACCGGGACACCTACGAACACCGGGGAGCTGTTTTTT. Its protein is CSGTGTPTNTGELFF.

This clone was recorded once. The rearrangement uses TRBV4-2 and TRBJ1-3; weak D call: TRBD1 (6 bases). This CDR3 has 16 amino acids. Germline values: CDR1 LGHNA, CDR2 YNFKEQ. V was shortened by 4 bases and J by 0 bases, with 13 bases between the two germline ends. The CDR3 here is CASSPPDRSSGNTIYF. CDR3 nucleotides: TGTGCCAGCAGCCCACCTGACAGGAGCTCTGGAAACACCATATATTTT.

The chain links TRBV18 to TRBJ1-5; 8 positions agree with TRBD1. The CDR3 has 15 amino acids. Germline values: CDR1 KGHSH, CDR2 LQKENI. Trimming took 2 bases from V and 2 from J; bases not matched to a gene: 2. The CDR3, as DNA: TGTGCCAGCTCACCAAACAGGGGGGGCAATCAGCCCCAGCATTTT. The encoded protein is CASSPNRGGNQPQHF.

V gene TRBV2 combines with J gene TRBJ1-5, with 9 bases that match TRBD1. The CDR3 is 13 amino acids. Looked up from germline, CDR1 is SNHLY and CDR2 is FYNNEI. The V and J ends lost 6 bases and 6 bases, in that order; junction bases with no gene match: 3. The CDR3 is CASSTGGGQPQHF. CDR3 nucleotide sequence: TGTGCCAGCAGCACAGGGGGCGGTCAGCCCCAGCATTTT.

The J gene is TRBJ2-7, the V gene TRBV4-2; D perhaps matches TRBD2 (5 bases). The V end lost 5 bases, the J end lost 5 bases, and 16 bases lay between the germline ends. Germline CDR1 is LGHNA and CDR2 is YNFKEQ. The length of the CDR3 is 14 residues. The CDR3 loop is CASSSPNGGHEQYF. CDR3 in DNA: TGTGCCAGCAGCTCTCCAAACGGCGGGCACGAGCAGTACTTC.